Following are 16 T cell receptor beta chains from one sample sequenced in a study of T cell responses to AZD1222 COVID-19 vaccine. Clones were read by immunoSEQ multiplex PCR, and TCRdb kept only the in-frame ones, dropping some. Altogether 45,000 to 55,000 clones are present, 70% to 85% being singletons, with the ten largest covering around 20%. The specimen comprised peripheral blood, sampled on day 0 of MenACWY control vaccination. Receptors originate from an adult in good health.

This clone was seen more than once but under ten times. The rearrangement uses TRBV20-1 and TRBJ2-7; D unclear. The ends were cut back, 3 bases at V and 6 bases at J, with 15 bases in the middle. This CDR3 has 13 residues. Germline V gene data show CDR1 as DFQATT and CDR2 as SNEGSKA (reference sequence). The CDR3 sequence: CSASMGLSGEQYF. The CDR3 DNA follows: TGCAGTGCTAGTATGGGTTTGTCGGGCGAGCAGTACTTC.

Notes on this clone: The same CDR3 arises from other DNA sequences in this sample as well. The chain is built from TRBV5-1 and TRBJ1-3; unclear D gene. Germline lookup yields CDR1 SGHRS and CDR2 YFSETQ. The CDR3 covers 13 residues. Trimming stripped 0 bases from V and 6 bases from J, with 7 bases between. CDR3 sequence reads: CASSLDRSNTIYF. CDR3 nucleotides: TGCGCCAGCAGCTTGGATCGGTCAAACACCATATATTTT.

The V gene is TRBV7-9, the J gene TRBJ2-4, with a tentative D call TRBD2 (5 bases). The CDR3 extends over 16 amino acids. CDR1 SEHNR and CDR2 FQNEAQ come from the germline V gene (reference sequence). With 5 bases removed from V and 2 bases from J, the gap between germline ends came to 16 bases. The CDR3 nucleotides are TGTGCCAGCAGCGGTTCCGGGGTCAGGACCAAAAACATTCAGTACTTC. It translates to CASSGSGVRTKNIQYF.

This rearrangement joins TRBV6-2 or TRBV6-3 to TRBJ1-5, with 7 bases lining up with TRBD1. Germline CDR1 reads MNHEY; CDR2 reads SVGEGT. With V trimmed by 0 bases and J by 1 base, 12 bases remained unmatched. CDR3 size: 19 residues. CDR3 sequence reads: CASSYSTGKGKSSNQPQHF. CDR3 nucleotides: TGTGCCAGCAGTTACTCGACAGGGAAAGGAAAATCGAGCAATCAGCCCCAGCATTTT.

CDR3 DNA: TGCGCCAGCAGCCAAATGTTAAAAAGGGTTGATCCTGGTTCTGGGGCCAACGTCCTGACTTTC. It codes for CASSQMLKRVDPGSGANVLTF. The V gene is TRBV4-1, the J gene TRBJ2-6; D is uncertain. Trimming pared 2 bases from V and 1 base from J, leaving 24 bases between. The germline gives CDR1 MGHRA, CDR2 YSYEKL. The length of the CDR3 is 21 residues.

The V and J genes are TRBV3-1 (or the pseudogene TRBV3-2) and TRBJ2-5; the match to TRBD1 covers 7 bases. The CDR3 extends over 14 amino acids. Trimming cost V 3 bases and J 3 bases; bases outside gene matches: 4. Germline values: CDR1 LGHDT, CDR2 YNNKEL (reference sequence). CDR3 amino acids: CASSHTTGEETQYF. As DNA, the CDR3 is TGTGCCAGCAGCCACACAACAGGGGAAGAGACCCAGTACTTC.

This clone is a singleton in its sample. The rearrangement joins TRBV23-1 to TRBJ2-3, with 9 bases lining up with TRBD1. TRBV23-1 is an ORF, with its function uncertain. This CDR3 region has 14 residues. The trim removed 7 bases at V and 1 base at J, leaving 3 bases unmatched. The CDR3 is CASTRTGGTDTQYF. The CDR3 DNA reads as TGCGCCAGCACCCGGACAGGGGGCACAGATACGCAGTATTTT.

The J gene is TRBJ1-4, the V gene TRBV28; D perhaps matches TRBD1 (5 bases). The CDR3 length is 14 residues. The V and J ends lost 6 bases and 6 bases respectively, with 14 bases between them. From germline, CDR1 is MDHEN and CDR2 SYDVKM. DNA of the CDR3: TGTGCCAGCAGCCCGGGGGGGGTAGATGAAAAACTGTTTTTT. Translation: CASSPGGVDEKLFF.

For the CDR3, the DNA is TGTGCCACCAGTGATTTATCCAGAAATCAGCCCCAGCATTTT. It yields the protein CATSDLSRNQPQHF. The chain joins TRBV24-1 to TRBJ1-5; D remains unclear. CDR1 is KGHDR and CDR2 is SFDVKD in the germline V gene. Trimming pared 1 base from V and 4 bases from J, leaving 7 bases between. There are 14 residues in the CDR3.

The V gene is TRBV18, the J gene TRBJ1-1, with 8 bases matching TRBD1. The germline V gene encodes CDR1 KGHSH and CDR2 LQKENI. This CDR3 is built from 14 residues. V shed 3 bases and J 1 base; nucleotides not matched to a gene: 1. CDR3 region: CASSPTGANTEAFF. In DNA, the CDR3 is TGTGCCAGCTCACCGACAGGGGCGAACACTGAAGCTTTCTTT. Based on the CDR3 plus reference TRBV18 and TRBJ1-1, the full variable domain is NAGVMQNPRHLVRRRGQEARLRCSPMKGHSHVYWYRQLPEEGLKFMVYLQKENIIDESGMPKERFSAEFPKEGPSILRIQQVVRGDSAAYFCASSPTGANTEAFFGQGTRLTVV.

The count of this clone is one. The chain has TRBV5-1 and TRBJ2-7; 11 positions agree with TRBD2. The CDR3 spans 16 residues. Germline V gene sequence: CDR1 SGHRS, CDR2 YFSETQ. V lost 3 bases and J lost 2; bases outside the gene matches: 7. In DNA form, the CDR3 reads TGCGCCAGCAGCTCGTCCCTAGCGGGAGGCGCCTACGAGCAGTACTTC. Its protein product is CASSSSLAGGAYEQYF.

This sequence joins TRBV9 and TRBJ2-3; no reliable D call. CDR1 and CDR2 (germline): SGDLS, YYNGEE. The CDR3 consists of 16 residues. V was shortened by 4 bases and J by 1 base, with 16 bases between the two germline ends. The CDR3 reads CASSPRTGARTDTQYF. The CDR3 DNA is TGTGCCAGCAGCCCCCGCACCGGCGCGCGCACAGATACGCAGTATTTT.

The chain links TRBV5-1 to TRBJ1-6, with 10 bases that match TRBD1. The CDR3 has 16 amino acids. Germline lookup yields CDR1 SGHRS and CDR2 YFSETQ. The V gene end was trimmed by 4 bases and the J gene end by 5 bases; junction bases not matched to a gene: 6. The chain's CDR3 is CASSRDRGSDNSPLHF. In DNA form, the CDR3 reads TGCGCCAGCAGCCGGGACAGGGGTTCGGATAATTCACCCCTCCACTTT.

The table lists this clone with a count of one. The rearrangement joins TRBV11-2 to TRBJ2-1; 7 positions match TRBD1. Unmatched junction bases numbered 7, after V lost 3 bases and J lost 8 bases. CDR1 and CDR2 (germline): SGHAT, FQNNGV. The CDR3 length is 14 residues. Here the CDR3 reads CASSFQGDGDEQFF. The CDR3 DNA is TGTGCCAGCAGCTTTCAGGGGGATGGGGATGAGCAGTTCTTC.

The V and J genes are TRBV9 and TRBJ1-5; no reliable D call. Between the trimmed V and J ends, which lost 2 bases and 2 bases, there was a span of 11 bases. The V gene's germline CDR1 is SGDLS and CDR2 YYNGEE. The CDR3 is made up of 15 amino acids. The CDR3 is CASSVGFSGNQPQHF. CDR3 coding DNA: TGTGCCAGCAGCGTTGGGTTCTCAGGCAATCAGCCCCAGCATTTT.

The rearrangement links TRBV3-1 (or the pseudogene TRBV3-2) to TRBJ1-6, with D possibly being TRBD1 (5 bases). The CDR3 extends over 16 amino acids. The V and J ends lost 4 bases and 10 bases respectively, with 20 bases between them. Germline CDR1 and CDR2: LGHDT and YNNKEL (reference sequence). CDR3 coding DNA: TGTGCCAGCAGCCCCCTGCCTCCCGGGGCCTCGTCACCCCTCCACTTT. It encodes CASSPLPPGASSPLHF.